This T cell receptor (beta chain) was documented in a study of blood T cell repertoires in COVID-19. Turning to the study itself: Donors in the United States, Italy and Spain gave samples during acute or convalescent COVID-19. T cells, B-cell-depleted T cells, or PBMCs supplied cDNA or gDNA.

Original processing notes: Amplification from reference gene primers served as the basis for estimated nucleated cell counts. Produced via immunoSEQ multiplex PCR; TCRdb's table is partial and in-frame only. That table furnishes V, J and clone size, whereas the DNA furnished D and trimming. Altogether around 400,000 clones are present, about nine tenths being singletons, with the ten largest covering 0.8% to 0.9%. Exposed volunteers were people who met a COVID-19 case within 2 weeks before study entry. The CDR3 covers 16 residues. The ends lost 4 bases at V and 4 bases at J; junction bases unmatched: 6. Germline V CDR1 and CDR2: SGHRS, YFSETQ.

Sample: PBMCs or T cells enriched from blood (not recorded which). The chain employs TRBV5-1 and TRBJ2-2, with 11 bases that match TRBD1. The TCR comes from a woman between 40 and 50 years old who had been exposed to COVID-19. The CDR3 sequence: CASSGGQGVVTGELFF. CDR3 bases: TGCGCCAGCAGCGGGGGACAGGGGGTAGTCACCGGGGAGCTGTTTTTT.